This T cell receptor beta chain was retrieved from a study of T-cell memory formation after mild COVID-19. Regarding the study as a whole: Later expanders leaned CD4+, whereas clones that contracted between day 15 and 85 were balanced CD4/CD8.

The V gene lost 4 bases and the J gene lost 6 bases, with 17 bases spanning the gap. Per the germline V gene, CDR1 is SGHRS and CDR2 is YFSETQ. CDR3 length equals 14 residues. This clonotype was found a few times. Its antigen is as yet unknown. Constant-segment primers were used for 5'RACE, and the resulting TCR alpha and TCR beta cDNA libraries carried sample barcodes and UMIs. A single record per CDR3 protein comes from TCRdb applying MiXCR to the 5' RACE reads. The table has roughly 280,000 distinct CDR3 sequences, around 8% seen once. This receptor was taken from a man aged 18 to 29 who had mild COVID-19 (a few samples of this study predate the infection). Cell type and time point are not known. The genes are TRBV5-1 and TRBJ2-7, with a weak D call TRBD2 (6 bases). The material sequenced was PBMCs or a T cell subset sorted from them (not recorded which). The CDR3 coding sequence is TGCGCCAGCAGCCCTAGGGGACTCAGACCCGAGCAGTACTTC. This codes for CASSPRGLRPEQYF. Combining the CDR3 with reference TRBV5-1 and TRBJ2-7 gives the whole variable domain KAGVTQTPRYLIKTRGQQVTLSCSPISGHRSVSWYQQTPGQGLQFLFEYFSETQRNKGNFPGRFSGRQFSNSRSEMNVSTLELGDSALYLCASSPRGLRPEQYFGPGTRLTVT.